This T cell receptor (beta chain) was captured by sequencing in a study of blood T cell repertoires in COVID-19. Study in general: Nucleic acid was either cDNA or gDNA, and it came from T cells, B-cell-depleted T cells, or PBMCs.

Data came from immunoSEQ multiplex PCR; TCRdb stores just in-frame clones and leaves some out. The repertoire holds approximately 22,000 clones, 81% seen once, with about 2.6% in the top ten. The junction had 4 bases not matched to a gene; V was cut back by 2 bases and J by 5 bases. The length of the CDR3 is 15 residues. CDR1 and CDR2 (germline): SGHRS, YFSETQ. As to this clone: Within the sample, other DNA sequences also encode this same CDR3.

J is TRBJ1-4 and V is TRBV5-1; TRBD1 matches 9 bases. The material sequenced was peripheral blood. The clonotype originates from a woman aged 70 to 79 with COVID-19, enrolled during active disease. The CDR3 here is CASSFKQGANEKLFF. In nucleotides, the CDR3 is TGCGCCAGCAGCTTTAAACAGGGGGCAAATGAAAAACTGTTTTTT.